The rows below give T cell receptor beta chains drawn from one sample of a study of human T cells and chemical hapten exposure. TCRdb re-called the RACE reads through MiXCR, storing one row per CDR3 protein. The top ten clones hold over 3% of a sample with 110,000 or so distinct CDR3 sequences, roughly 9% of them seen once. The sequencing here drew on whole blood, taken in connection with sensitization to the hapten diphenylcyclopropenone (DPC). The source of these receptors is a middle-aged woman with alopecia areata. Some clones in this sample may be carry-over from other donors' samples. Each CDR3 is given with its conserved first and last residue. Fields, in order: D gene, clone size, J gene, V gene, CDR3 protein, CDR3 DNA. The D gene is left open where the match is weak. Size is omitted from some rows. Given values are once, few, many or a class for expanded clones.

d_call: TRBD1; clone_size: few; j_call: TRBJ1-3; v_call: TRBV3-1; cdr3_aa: CASSGPGQFSSSVPGNTIYF; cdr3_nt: TGTGCCAGCAGCGGGCCGGGACAGTTTAGTTCGTCGGTCCCTGGAAACACCATATATTTT
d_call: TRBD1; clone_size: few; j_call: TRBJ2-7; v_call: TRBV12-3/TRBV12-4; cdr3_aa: CASRLGGGQGAYEQYF; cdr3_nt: TGTGCCAGCAGACTCGGGGGCGGACAGGGGGCTTACGAGCAGTACTTC
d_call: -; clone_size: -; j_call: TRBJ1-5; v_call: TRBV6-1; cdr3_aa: CASSEARRPQPQHF; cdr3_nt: TGTGCCAGCAGTGAAGCCCGCCGGCCTCAGCCCCAGCATTTT
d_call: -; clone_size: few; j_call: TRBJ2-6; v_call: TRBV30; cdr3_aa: CAWSSGVYSGANVLTF; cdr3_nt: TGTGCCTGGAGTTCGGGGGTATACTCTGGGGCCAACGTCCTGACTTTC
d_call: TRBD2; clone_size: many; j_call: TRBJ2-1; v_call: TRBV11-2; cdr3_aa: CASRLAGANEQFF; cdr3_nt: TGTGCCAGTCGGCTAGCGGGGGCCAATGAGCAGTTCTTC
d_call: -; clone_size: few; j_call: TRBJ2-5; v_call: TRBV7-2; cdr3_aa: CASSFGSETQYF; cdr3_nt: TGTGCCAGCAGCTTCGGATCTGAGACCCAGTACTTC
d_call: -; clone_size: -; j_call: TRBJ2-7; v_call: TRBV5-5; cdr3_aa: CASSLIFGSYEQYF; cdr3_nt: TGTGCCAGCAGCTTGATCTTTGGCAGCTACGAGCAGTACTTC
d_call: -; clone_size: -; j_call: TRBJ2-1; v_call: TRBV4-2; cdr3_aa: CASSQEGEYNEQFF; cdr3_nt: TGTGCCAGCAGCCAAGAAGGGGAGTACAATGAGCAGTTCTTC
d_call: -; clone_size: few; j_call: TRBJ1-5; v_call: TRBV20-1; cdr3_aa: CSARAGGQGVQPQHF; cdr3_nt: TGCAGTGCTAGGGCTGGGGGCCAGGGAGTTCAGCCCCAGCATTTT
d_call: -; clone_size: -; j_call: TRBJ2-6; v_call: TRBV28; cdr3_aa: CASSSTASGANVLTF; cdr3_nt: TGTGCCAGCAGCTCGACAGCTTCTGGGGCCAACGTCCTGACTTTC
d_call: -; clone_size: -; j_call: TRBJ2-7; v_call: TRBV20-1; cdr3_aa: CSTSRDSFLGEQYF; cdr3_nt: TGCAGTACTAGCCGGGACTCGTTTCTTGGCGAGCAGTACTTC
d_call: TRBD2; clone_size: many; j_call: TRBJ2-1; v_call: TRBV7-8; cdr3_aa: CASSLALLAGLYNEQFF; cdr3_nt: TGTGCCAGCAGCTTAGCTTTACTAGCGGGGTTGTACAATGAGCAGTTCTTC
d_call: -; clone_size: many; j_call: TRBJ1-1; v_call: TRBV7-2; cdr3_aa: CASSLLAGNTEAFF; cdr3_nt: TGTGCCAGCAGCTTACTGGCGGGGAACACTGAAGCTTTCTTT
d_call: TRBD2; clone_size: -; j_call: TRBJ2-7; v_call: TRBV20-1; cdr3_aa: CSAPSGLAGGPDEQYF; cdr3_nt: TGCAGTGCTCCCTCGGGACTAGCGGGGGGGCCAGACGAGCAGTACTTC
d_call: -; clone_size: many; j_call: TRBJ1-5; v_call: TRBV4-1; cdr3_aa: CASSQAGSGQPQHF; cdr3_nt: TGCGCCAGCAGCCAAGCTGGTAGCGGGCAGCCCCAGCATTTT
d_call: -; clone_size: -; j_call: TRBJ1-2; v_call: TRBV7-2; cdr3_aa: CASSFAQGSGYGYTF; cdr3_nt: TGTGCCAGCAGCTTTGCCCAGGGTTCCGGGTATGGCTACACCTTC
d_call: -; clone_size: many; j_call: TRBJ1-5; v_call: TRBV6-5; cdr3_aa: CASSRGGDQPQHF; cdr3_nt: TGTGCCAGCAGCCGTGGCGGCGATCAGCCCCAGCATTTT
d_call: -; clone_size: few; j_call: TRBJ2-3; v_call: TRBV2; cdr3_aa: CASSAGRKGTDTQYF; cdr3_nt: TGTGCCAGCAGTGCGGGGAGGAAAGGTACAGATACGCAGTATTTT
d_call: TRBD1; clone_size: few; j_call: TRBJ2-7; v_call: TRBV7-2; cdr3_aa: CASSTTGQPAYEQYF; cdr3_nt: TGTGCCAGCAGCACCACGGGACAGCCAGCCTACGAGCAGTACTTC
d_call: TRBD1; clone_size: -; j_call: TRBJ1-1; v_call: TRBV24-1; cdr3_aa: CATSDSVTGPTEAFF; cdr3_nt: TGTGCCACCAGTGATTCAGTGACAGGGCCCACTGAAGCTTTCTTT
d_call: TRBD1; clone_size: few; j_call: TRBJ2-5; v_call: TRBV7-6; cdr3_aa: CASSYEIGTGGRETQYF; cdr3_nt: TGTGCCAGCAGCTACGAAATCGGGACAGGGGGCAGAGAGACCCAGTACTTC
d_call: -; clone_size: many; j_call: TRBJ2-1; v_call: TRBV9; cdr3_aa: CASSVGRGWNEQFF; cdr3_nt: TGTGCCAGCAGCGTAGGGCGGGGTTGGAATGAGCAGTTCTTC
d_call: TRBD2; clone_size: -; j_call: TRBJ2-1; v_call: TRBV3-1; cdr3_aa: CASSLSGGASNEQLF; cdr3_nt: TGTGCCAGCAGCCTGTCCGGGGGGGCGAGCAATGAGCAGCTCTTC
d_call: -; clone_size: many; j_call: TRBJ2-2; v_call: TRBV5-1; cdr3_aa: CASSWDTTNTGELFF; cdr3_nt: TGCGCCAGCAGTTGGGACACGACGAACACCGGGGAGCTGTTTTTT
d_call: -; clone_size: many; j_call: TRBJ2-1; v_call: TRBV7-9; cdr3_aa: CASSLSGSSYNEQFF; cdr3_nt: TGTGCCAGCAGCCTTAGCGGTAGCTCCTACAATGAGCAGTTCTTC
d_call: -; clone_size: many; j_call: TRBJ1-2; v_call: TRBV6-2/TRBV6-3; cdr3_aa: CASSVGRRGLLNYGYTF; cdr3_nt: TGTGCCAGCAGTGTCGGGAGGAGGGGCCTTCTTAACTATGGCTACACCTTC
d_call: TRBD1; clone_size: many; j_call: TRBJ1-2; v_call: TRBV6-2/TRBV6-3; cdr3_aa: CASRGEGATYGYTF; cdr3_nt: TGTGCCAGCCGAGGAGAGGGGGCGACCTATGGCTACACCTTC
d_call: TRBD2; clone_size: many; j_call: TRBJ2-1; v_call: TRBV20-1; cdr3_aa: CSAREGAGGTLNEQFF; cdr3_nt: TGCAGTGCTAGAGAGGGAGCGGGGGGGACATTAAATGAGCAGTTCTTC
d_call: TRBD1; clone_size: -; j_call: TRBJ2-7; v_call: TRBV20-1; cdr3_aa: CSARAPTGSYEQYF; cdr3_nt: TGCAGTGCTAGGGCCCCGACAGGGAGCTACGAGCAGTACTTC